A selection of T cell receptor beta chains follows, all from one sample in a study of T cells in Graves' hyperthyroidism and ophthalmopathy. TCRdb itself ran the multiplex PCR reads through MiXCR, one entry per CDR3 protein. Counted here are around 450,000 distinct CDR3 sequences, roughly an eighth occurring once; the ten biggest clones make up 5.3%. Material for sequencing was blood. All receptors derive from a young woman with Graves' hyperthyroidism. Both conserved end residues are part of each CDR3. The order of the fields is clone size, D gene, V gene, J gene, CDR3 DNA, CDR3 protein. D genes are given only for firm matches. Size is stated for part of the rows, as once, few or many counts, or as a class when the clone is expanded.

>many|.|TRBV30|TRBJ1-2
TGTGCCTGGAGTGTACAGGGTGGCTACACCTTC
CAWSVQGGYTF
>many|TRBD2|TRBV12-3/TRBV12-4|TRBJ2-2
TGTGCCAGCAGACTAGCGGGAACCGCCGGGGAGCTGTTTTTT
CASRLAGTAGELFF
>many|.|TRBV19|TRBJ1-2
TGTGCCAGATCCGGGACGCAGGAGAACTATGGCTACACCTTC
CARSGTQENYGYTF
>many|TRBD2|TRBV29-1|TRBJ2-1
TGCAGCGGGACTAGCGGGAGCAATGAGCAGTTCTTC
CSGTSGSNEQFF
>few|TRBD2|TRBV14|TRBJ2-5
TGTGCCAGCAGCCAAGGCCGGCTAGCGGGAGGGCGGGGAGAGACCCAGTACTTC
CASSQGRLAGGRGETQYF
>many|TRBD2|TRBV6-1|TRBJ2-7
TGTGCCAGCAGTTTCATAGCGGGAGAGCCCTACGAGCAGTACTTC
CASSFIAGEPYEQYF
>many|TRBD2|TRBV11-3|TRBJ2-1
TGTGCCAGCAGCTTAGGCCTAGCGGGAGTACAGGAGCAGTTCTTC
CASSLGLAGVQEQFF
>many|.|TRBV19|TRBJ2-3
TGTGCCAGTAGTCAACTTTGGCAGGGGTTCACAGATACGCAGTATTTT
CASSQLWQGFTDTQYF
>.|.|TRBV11-2|TRBJ1-1
TGTGCCAGCAGCTTTGGCCGGAAGAACACTGAAGCTTTCTTT
CASSFGRKNTEAFF
>few|.|TRBV12-3/TRBV12-4|TRBJ1-5
TGTGCCAGCAGTTTTGGGCAGGGCCATCAGCCCCAGCATTTT
CASSFGQGHQPQHF
>many|TRBD1|TRBV12-3/TRBV12-4|TRBJ2-3
TGTGCCAGCAGCCCCTTCCGGGACAGAAGCACAGATACGCAGTATTTT
CASSPFRDRSTDTQYF
>many|.|TRBV30|TRBJ1-1
TGTGCCTGGAGAAAACAGGGAAGGGCTGAAGCTTTCTTT
CAWRKQGRAEAFF
>many|TRBD2|TRBV20-1|TRBJ2-3
TGCAGTGCTAGAGATCGTTTCCGGGAGGTTGGACCAGCAGATACGCAGTATTTT
CSARDRFREVGPADTQYF
>many|.|TRBV2|TRBJ1-5
TGTGCCAGCAGCACGGGACATGCCCGATCATATAGCAATCAGCCCCAGCATTTT
CASSTGHARSYSNQPQHF
>few|TRBD2|TRBV28|TRBJ2-2
TGTGCCAGCAGTTTATTAGCGGGAGGAAACACCGGGGAGCTGTTTTTT
CASSLLAGGNTGELFF
>many|TRBD2|TRBV27|TRBJ2-5
TGTGCCAGCAGCACCGGGACTAGCGGGAGGCAGACCCAGTACTTC
CASSTGTSGRQTQYF
>many|.|TRBV7-9|TRBJ2-1
TGTGCCAGCAGCTTAGAGGGGGACTCCTACAATGAGCAGTTCTTC
CASSLEGDSYNEQFF
>few|.|TRBV2|TRBJ2-4
TGTGCCAGCAGTGCTTTCAGCAACATTCAGTACTTC
CASSAFSNIQYF
>many|TRBD2|TRBV12-5|TRBJ2-3
TGTGCTAGTGGTCCTGGACTAGCGGGAGCCACAGATACGCAGTATTTT
CASGPGLAGATDTQYF
>few|.|TRBV12-5|TRBJ2-7
TGTGCTAGTGGTTTGGACACTACCTACGAGCAGTACTTC
CASGLDTTYEQYF
>many|.|TRBV6-1|TRBJ1-4
TGTGCCAGCAGTTCCCCCGGGACGCCGGACGGTGAAAAACTGTTTTTT
CASSSPGTPDGEKLFF
>few|.|TRBV7-7|TRBJ2-2
TGTGCTAACAGCTTAGCGGCCGGGGAGCTGTTTTTT
CANSLAAGELFF
>.|.|TRBV4-1|TRBJ1-3
TGCGCCAGCAGCCAACTCCCCTTTGGGTTGACAGTTACCTTTGGAAACACCATATATTTT
CASSQLPFGLTVTFGNTIYF
>.|.|TRBV20-1|TRBJ2-1
TGCAGTGCTAGGAGGACTGCCCATAATGATGAGCAGTTCTTC
CSARRTAHNDEQFF